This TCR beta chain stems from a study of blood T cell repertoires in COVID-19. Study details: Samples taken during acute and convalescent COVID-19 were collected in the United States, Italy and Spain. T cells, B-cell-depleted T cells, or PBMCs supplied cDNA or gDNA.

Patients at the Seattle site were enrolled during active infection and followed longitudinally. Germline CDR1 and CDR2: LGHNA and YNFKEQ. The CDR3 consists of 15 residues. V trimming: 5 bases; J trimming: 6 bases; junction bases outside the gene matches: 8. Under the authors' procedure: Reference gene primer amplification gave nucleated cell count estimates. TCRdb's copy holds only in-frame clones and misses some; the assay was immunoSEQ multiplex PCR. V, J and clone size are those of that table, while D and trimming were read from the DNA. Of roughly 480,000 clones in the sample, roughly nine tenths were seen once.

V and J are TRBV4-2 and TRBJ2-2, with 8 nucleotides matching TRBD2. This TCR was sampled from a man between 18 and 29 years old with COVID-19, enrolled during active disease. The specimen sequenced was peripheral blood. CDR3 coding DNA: TGTGCCAGCAGCGCGACCCAGCGGGAGTCCGGGGAGCTGTTTTTT. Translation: CASSATQRESGELFF.